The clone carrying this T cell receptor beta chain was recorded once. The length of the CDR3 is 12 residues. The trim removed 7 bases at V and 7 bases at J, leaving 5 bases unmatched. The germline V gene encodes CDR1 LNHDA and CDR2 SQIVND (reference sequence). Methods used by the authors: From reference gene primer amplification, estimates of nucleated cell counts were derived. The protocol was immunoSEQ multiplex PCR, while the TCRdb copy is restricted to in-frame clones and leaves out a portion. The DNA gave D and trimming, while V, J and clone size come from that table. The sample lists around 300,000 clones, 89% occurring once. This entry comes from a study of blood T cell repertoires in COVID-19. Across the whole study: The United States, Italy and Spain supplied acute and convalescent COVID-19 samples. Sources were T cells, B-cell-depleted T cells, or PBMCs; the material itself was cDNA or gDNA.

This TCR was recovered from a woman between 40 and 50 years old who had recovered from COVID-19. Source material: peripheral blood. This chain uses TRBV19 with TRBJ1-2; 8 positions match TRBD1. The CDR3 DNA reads TGTGCCAGTAAGGACAGGGCGGCTGGCTACACCTTC. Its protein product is CASKDRAAGYTF. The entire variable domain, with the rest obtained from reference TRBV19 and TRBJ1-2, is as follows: DGGITQSPKYLFRKEGQNVTLSCEQNLNHDAMYWYRQDPGQGLRLIYYSQIVNDFQKGDIAEGYSVSREKKESFPLTVTSAQKNPTAFYLCASKDRAAGYTFGSGTRLTVV.